This T cell receptor (beta chain) was sequenced in a study of tumor-infiltrating lymphocytes in oesophageal squamous cell carcinoma. In TCRdb, the PCR reads were re-called with MiXCR into one record per CDR3 protein. There are some 21,000 distinct CDR3 sequences in the sample; 35% to 45% occur only once, and 30% to 45% lies in the top ten. The trim removed 4 bases at V and 0 bases at J, leaving 8 bases unmatched. Germline CDR1 LGHDT, CDR2 YNNKEL (reference sequence). The CDR3 loop spans 17 amino acids. This chain joins TRBV3-1 and TRBJ2-1, with TRBD2 matching over 8 bases. This TCR came from a male donor with esophageal squamous cell carcinoma. Sequenced material: esophageal tumor tissue. The CDR3 DNA sequence: TGTGCCAGCAGCCCTACCACGGGAGGGTTCTCCTACAATGAGCAGTTCTTC. It yields the protein CASSPTTGGFSYNEQFF.